A selection of T cell receptor beta chains follows, all from one sample in a study of blood T cells in healthy people across ages. TCRdb used MiXCR to reprocess the 5' RACE reads, holding one entry per CDR3 protein. The data hold hundreds of thousands of distinct CDR3 sequences, with 20% to 25% observed a single time. The source material was blood. The source of these receptors is a man aged 65 to 85 in good health. The CDR3 runs from the conserved cysteine through the conserved F or W. Fields, in order: V gene, J gene, clone size, D gene, CDR3 DNA, CDR3 protein. The D gene is left open where the match is weak. Clone size is not always given. Where it is, it says once, few, many or a class for expanded clones.

>TRBV5-1|TRBJ1-5|many|.
TGCGCCAGCAGCTTAGGACCCGAAGGGCAGCCCCAGCATTTT
CASSLGPEGQPQHF
>TRBV29-1|TRBJ2-3|few|.
TGCAGCGCTACACGGGGGTCCACAGATACGCAGTATTTT
CSATRGSTDTQYF
>TRBV7-6|TRBJ2-5|few|.
TGTGCCAGCAGCTTAGCTACGGTGGGGGGTGAGACCCAGTACTTC
CASSLATVGGETQYF
>TRBV7-8|TRBJ2-5|.|TRBD2
TGTGCCAGCAGCTCGACTAGCGGGAGCAAAGAGACCCAGTACTTC
CASSSTSGSKETQYF
>TRBV9|TRBJ2-1|.|TRBD1
TGTGCCAGCAGCGACAATCGGGACAGCTCGGCCAATGAGCAGTTCTTC
CASSDNRDSSANEQFF
>TRBV12-3/TRBV12-4|TRBJ1-2|few|.
TGTGCCAGCAGTTTTGGGGGCGACTATGGCTGCACCTTC
CASSFGGDYGCTF
>TRBV12-3/TRBV12-4|TRBJ2-1|few|.
TGTGCCAGCAGTATTGATGAGCAGTTCTTC
CASSIDEQFF
>TRBV27|TRBJ2-5|.|.
TGTGCCAGCAGCTCCCGGACACTGCGGGCCCAAGAGACCCAGTACTTC
CASSSRTLRAQETQYF
>TRBV12-3/TRBV12-4|TRBJ1-5|many|.
TGTGCCAGCAGTTTAGGGTGGGGCCAGCCCCAGCATTTT
CASSLGWGQPQHF
>TRBV20-1|TRBJ2-1|few|.
TGCAGTGCTAGAGATCAGCGCTGGAATGAGCAGTTCTTC
CSARDQRWNEQFF
>TRBV5-1|TRBJ2-3|.|TRBD2
TGCGCCAGCAGCTTCACTAGCGGGGGCTTCACAGATACGCAGTATTTT
CASSFTSGGFTDTQYF
>TRBV20-1|TRBJ2-1|.|.
TGCAGTGGCAGAGGGGTTTCCTCCTACAATGAGCAGTTCTTC
CSGRGVSSYNEQFF
>TRBV11-2|TRBJ2-5|.|.
TGTGCCAGCAGCCCACAACGTAGGGGGGAGACCCAGTACTTC
CASSPQRRGETQYF
>TRBV7-2|TRBJ2-1|few|TRBD2
TGTGCCAGCAGCTTGGGACTAGCGGAAGGGAATGAGCAGTTCTTC
CASSLGLAEGNEQFF
>TRBV2|TRBJ2-3|few|.
TGTGCCAGCAGTGAAGACAGACCAGGGGGCACAGATACGCAGTATTTT
CASSEDRPGGTDTQYF
>TRBV29-1|TRBJ2-5|.|TRBD1
TGCAGCGTTGAGTGGACAGGGGTCGAGACCCAGTACTTC
CSVEWTGVETQYF
>TRBV5-1|TRBJ1-2|.|.
TGCGCCAGCAGCCCCGGGGGCATGGGCTACACCTTC
CASSPGGMGYTF
>TRBV2|TRBJ2-2|.|TRBD1
TGTGCCAGCAGACTGGGACAGGCGAACACCGGGGAGCTGTTTTTT
CASRLGQANTGELFF
>TRBV5-1|TRBJ2-1|few|.
TGCGCCAGCAACCCGGGACCAAGCGACAATGAGCAGTTCTTC
CASNPGPSDNEQFF
>TRBV28|TRBJ2-7|.|.
TGTGCCAGCAGGTTAGCGGAGCACAACGAGCAGTACTTC
CASRLAEHNEQYF
>TRBV20-1|TRBJ2-5|.|.
TGCAGTGCTAGAGCCCGAATAGCCCTAACACAAGAGACCCAGTACTTC
CSARARIALTQETQYF
>TRBV12-3/TRBV12-4|TRBJ1-2|.|.
TGTGCCAGCACCCGGACGCTCTATGGCTACACCTTC
CASTRTLYGYTF
>TRBV5-1|TRBJ2-3|.|TRBD2
TGCGCCTGTGGTGTAGCGGGGGCGAGCACAGATACGCAGTATTTT
CACGVAGASTDTQYF
>TRBV5-5|TRBJ1-1|few|.
TGTGCCAGCAGCTTGGAGGCCCGCCGGAACACTGAAGCTTTCTTT
CASSLEARRNTEAFF
>TRBV4-1|TRBJ2-3|.|.
TGCGCCAGCAGCCAAGAAGATCAGACCACAGATACGCATTATTTT
CASSQEDQTTDTHYF
>TRBV11-1|TRBJ1-1|few|.
TGTGCCAGCAGCTTCGGGGGACGTCCTGAAGCTTTCTTT
CASSFGGRPEAFF
>TRBV7-2|TRBJ2-5|.|.
TGTGCCAGCAGTTCCGGACGGACGGAGACCCAGTACTTC
CASSSGRTETQYF
>TRBV5-1|TRBJ2-6|few|.
TGCGCCAGCAGCTTAAGGGGAGATGGGGCCAACGTCCTGACTTTC
CASSLRGDGANVLTF
>TRBV5-1|TRBJ2-1|few|TRBD1
TGCGCCAGCAGCTGGACAGGGGACGATGAGCAGTTCTTC
CASSWTGDDEQFF
>TRBV19|TRBJ1-2|.|TRBD1
TGTGCCAGTAGTATCGCCGGACAGGATGGCTACACCTTC
CASSIAGQDGYTF
>TRBV6-1|TRBJ2-7|.|.
TGTGCCAGCAACCGGGACTCCTACGAGCAGTACTTC
CASNRDSYEQYF
>TRBV5-1|TRBJ1-1|few|.
TGCGCCAGCAGCTTGGGGGCAGGGCGGGAAACTGAAGCTTTCTTT
CASSLGAGRETEAFF
>TRBV28|TRBJ2-7|few|.
TGTGCCAGCAGTGAGGTTCAGCTTCGCGAGCAGTACTTC
CASSEVQLREQYF
>TRBV3-1|TRBJ2-5|.|.
TGTGCCAGCAGCCGGGACACCCAAGAGACCCGGTACTTC
CASSRDTQETRYF
>TRBV19|TRBJ1-1|.|.
TGTGCCAGTAGTATAGTCAACCGGGGCTCCGGGGCTGAAGCTTTCTTT
CASSIVNRGSGAEAFF